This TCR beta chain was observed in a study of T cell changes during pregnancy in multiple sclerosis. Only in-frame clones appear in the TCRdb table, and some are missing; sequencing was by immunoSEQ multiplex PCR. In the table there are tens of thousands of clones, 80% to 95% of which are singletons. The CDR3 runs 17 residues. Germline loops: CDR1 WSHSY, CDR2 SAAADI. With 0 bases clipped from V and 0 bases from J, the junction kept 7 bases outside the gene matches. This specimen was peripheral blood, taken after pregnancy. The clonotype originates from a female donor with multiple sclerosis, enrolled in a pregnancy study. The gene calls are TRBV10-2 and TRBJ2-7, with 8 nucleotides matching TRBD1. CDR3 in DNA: TGCGCCAGCAGTGAGTCAATTGGACAGGGCCTCTCCTACGAGCAGTACTTC. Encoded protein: CASSESIGQGLSYEQYF.